The clone carrying this TCR beta chain was observed at least ten times. Its antigen is unknown. V was shortened by 1 base and J by 0 bases, with 6 bases between the two germline ends. This CDR3 comprises 15 residues. Germline CDR1 MGHRA, CDR2 YSYEKL. The record originates from a study of neurological immune-mediated disorders. Study findings and constraints: Expansion of TCR clones was greatest in HTLV-1-associated myelopathy and smallest in multiple sclerosis, where it fell below that of healthy controls. Private repertoires in all groups were suggested by the absence of shared CDR3 amino acid sequences among expanded clones across subjects.

With 10-nucleotide random UMIs, 5'RACE was used to make the cDNA. A single record per CDR3 protein comes from TCRdb applying MiXCR to the 5' RACE reads. The repertoire holds around 37,000 distinct CDR3 sequences, with roughly 15% as singletons. This chain connects TRBV4-1 to TRBJ1-4; D remains unclear. Material: PBMCs. This receptor was identified in a woman in her fifties or sixties with HTLV-1-associated myelopathy (HAM/TSP). CDR3 amino acids: CASSQVLTTNEKLFF. CDR3 bases: TGCGCCAGCAGCCAAGTTTTGACAACTAATGAAAAACTGTTTTTT.